Below, 14 T cell receptor beta chains from the same sample are listed, as sequenced in a study of molecular identifiers for immune sequencing clone quantification. TCRdb called the PCR reads again in MiXCR, with one record for every CDR3 protein. The table has more than 550,000 distinct CDR3 sequences, approximately 24% seen once; the top ten hold 0.75% to 0.8%. Sample: naive CD8+ T cells from blood, with Jurkat cell RNA spiked in. Subset denoted: FACS-sorted CD8+CD4-CCR7+CD45RA+ naive T cells. These receptors all come from a human donor in good health. Some libraries in this study had Jurkat cell RNA spiked in.

Regarding this clonotype: This clone may be a read error of a much larger clone one base away. The rearrangement joins TRBV7-9 to TRBJ1-1; D may be TRBD1 (6 bases). V lost 6 bases and J 6 bases, leaving 14 bases between the germline ends. Per germline, CDR1 SEHNR and CDR2 FQNEAQ (reference sequence). CDR3 length: 13 residues. As DNA, the CDR3 is TGTGCCAGCAGTTACCCACCAGGGGCTGAAGCTTTCTTT. Translating gives CASSYPPGAEAFF.

This clonotype was counted a few times. One end of the junction fails to match germline, which may point to a read error. V and J are TRBV7-7 and TRBJ2-3; the D is unclear. The CDR3 has 13 residues. Looked up from germline, CDR1 is SSHAT and CDR2 is FNYEAQ (reference sequence). CDR3 nucleotides: TGTGCTAGCAGCTTTGAGACACGTGATACGCAGTATTTT. Translation gives CASSFETRDTQYF.

This clonotype was picked up many times. This chain uses TRBV4-3 with TRBJ2-3, with D hard to call. Germline V gene lookup returns CDR1 LGHNA and CDR2 YSLEER. This CDR3 spans 15 amino acids. Trimming pared 2 bases from V and 0 bases from J, leaving 9 bases between. The CDR3 DNA follows: TGCGCCAGCAGCCAATTTGATTCCAGCACAGATACGCAGTATTTT. Translation: CASSQFDSSTDTQYF.

Worth noting for this clonotype: This sequence may be a read error, since a much larger clone differs from it by one base. The chain is built from TRBV7-9 and TRBJ2-7; 10 bases are shared with TRBD1. This CDR3 is 15 amino acids long. Looked up from germline, CDR1 is SEHNR and CDR2 is FQNEAQ (reference sequence). The CDR3 loop reads CASSYVTGGIYGQYF. The DNA for the CDR3 is TGTGCCAGCAGCTACGTGACAGGGGGCATTTACGGGCAGTACTTC.

Of note for this clonotype: One junction end does not reproduce the germline sequence, and a read error may be involved. V gene TRBV5-3 combines with J gene TRBJ2-1; TRBD2 matches 13 bases. TRBV5-3 is classed as an ORF, of uncertain function. The CDR3 consists of 19 residues. CDR3: CASSLVLYQLAGGDNEQFF. CDR3 sequence (DNA): TGTGCCAGCAGCTTGGTCCTCTACCAACTAGCGGGAGGGGACAATGAGCAGTTCTTC.

This clonotype was recorded many times. The chain combines TRBV12-3 or TRBV12-4 with TRBJ2-3, with 9 bases aligning to TRBD2. This CDR3 is built from 17 residues. V trimming: 4 bases; J trimming: 4 bases; junction bases outside the gene matches: 12. The CDR3 region has the DNA TGTGCCAGCAGTTCCATTCCTAGCGGGAATCCCGCAGATACGCAGTATTTT. Its protein is CASSSIPSGNPADTQYF.

This clonotype was counted a few times. The V and J genes are TRBV19 and TRBJ1-4; D is unclear. The germline V gene encodes CDR1 LNHDA and CDR2 SQIVND (reference sequence). Deletions cut 4 bases from V and 5 bases from J, with 8 bases between. The length of the CDR3 is 13 residues. The DNA for the CDR3 is TGTGCCAGTAGTACCTTGGACAATGAAAAACTGTTTTTT. It specifies CASSTLDNEKLFF.

As concerns this clonotype: At one of its ends the junction is not consistent with the germline gene, which may arise from a read error. This chain connects TRBV12-3 or TRBV12-4 to TRBJ1-2; TRBD1 matches 7 bases. CDR3 length equals 16 residues. The CDR3 nucleotides read TGTGCCAGCAGTCCCAGCCTACAGGGGACTAACCATGGCTACACCTTC. Residues: CASSPSLQGTNHGYTF.

Details on this clonotype: The junction and the germline gene differ at one end; a read error may be behind it. The chain links TRBV6-1 to TRBJ1-5; possible D gene TRBD1, 5 bases. The CDR3 loop spans 15 amino acids. Germline CDR1 and CDR2: MNHNS and SASEGT. This CDR3 is CASSSTDYSNQPPPF. DNA for the CDR3: TGTGCCAGCAGTTCGACAGATTATAGCAATCAGCCCCCGCCTTTT.

In regard to this clonotype: Given a much more abundant clone one base away, this may be a read error. Since no conserved phenylalanine or tryptophan closes the CDR3, a read error is the likely cause. The chain links TRBV4-3 to TRBJ1-1, with unresolved D. Trimming pared 0 bases from V and 7 bases from J, leaving 12 bases between. The CDR3 totals 14 residues. The germline V gene encodes CDR1 LGHNA and CDR2 YSLEER. For the CDR3, the DNA is TGCGCCAGCAGCCAAGATCGTTCCCTCTATGAAGCTTTCCTT. Its protein is CASSQDRSLYEAFL.

This clonotype was counted between two and nine times. J is TRBJ2-5 and V is TRBV28; D gene ambiguous. Trimming stripped 2 bases from V and 6 bases from J, with 13 bases between. This CDR3 is 14 amino acids long. Germline V gene sequence: CDR1 MDHEN, CDR2 SYDVKM. The CDR3 nucleotides read TGTGCCAGCAGTTTAGCGTCGGGCTGGAAGACCCAGTACTTC. Protein sequence: CASSLASGWKTQYF.

This clonotype was seen only a few times. The gene calls are TRBV2 and TRBJ2-7; no firm D call. CDR3 size: 14 residues. The V end lost 4 bases, the J end lost 4 bases, and 14 bases lay between the germline ends. In germline, CDR1 is SNHLY, CDR2 FYNNEI. Written as DNA, the CDR3 is TGTGCCAGCAGTGTCGAAGCGCGCGCTTACGAGCAGTACTTC. Protein product: CASSVEARAYEQYF.

This chain connects TRBV3-1 to TRBJ2-5, with D possibly being TRBD1 or TRBD2 (6 bases each). CDR3 size: 17 residues. Trimming took off 2 bases at V and 5 bases at J, with 21 bases between the two ends. Germline V CDR1 and CDR2: LGHDT, YNNKEL (reference sequence). CDR3 sequence: CASSQSLKGGNVETQYF. The DNA of the CDR3 is TGTGCCAGCAGCCAATCACTGAAGGGGGGAAATGTGGAGACCCAGTACTTC.

To note about this clonotype: The conserved phenylalanine or tryptophan is not found at the CDR3 terminus, so this likely reflects a read error. CDR3 DNA sequence: TGTGCCAGTAGCCCGGGCCCAAACTACGAGCAGTACCTC. This encodes CASSPGPNYEQYL. This rearrangement joins TRBV19 to TRBJ2-7; no clear D gene. Germline lookup yields CDR1 LNHDA and CDR2 SQIVND (reference sequence). The ends were cut back, 6 bases at V and 3 bases at J, with 12 bases in the middle. CDR3 length: 13 amino acids.